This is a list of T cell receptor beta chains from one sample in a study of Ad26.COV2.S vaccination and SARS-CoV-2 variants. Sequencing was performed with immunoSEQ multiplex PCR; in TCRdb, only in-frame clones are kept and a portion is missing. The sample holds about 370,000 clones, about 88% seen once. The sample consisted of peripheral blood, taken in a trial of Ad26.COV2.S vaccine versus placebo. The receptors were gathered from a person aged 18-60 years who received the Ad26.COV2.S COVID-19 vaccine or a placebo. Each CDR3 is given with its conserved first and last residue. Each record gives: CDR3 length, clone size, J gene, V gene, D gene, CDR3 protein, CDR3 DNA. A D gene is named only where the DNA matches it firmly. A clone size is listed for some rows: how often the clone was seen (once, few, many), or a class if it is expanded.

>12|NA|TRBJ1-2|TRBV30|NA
CAWTVGGSGYTF
TGTGCCTGGACCGTGGGTGGTAGTGGCTACACCTTC
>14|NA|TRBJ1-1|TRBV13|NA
CASSLGDRNTEAFF
TGTGCCAGCAGCTTAGGGGACAGGAACACTGAAGCTTTCTTT
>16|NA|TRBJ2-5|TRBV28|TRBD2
CASSLPSGSYQETQYF
TGTGCCAGCAGTTTGCCTAGCGGGAGTTATCAGGAGACCCAGTACTTC
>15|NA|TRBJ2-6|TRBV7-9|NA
CASSLEGAGANVLTF
TGTGCCAGCAGCTTAGAAGGGGCTGGGGCCAACGTCCTGACTTTC
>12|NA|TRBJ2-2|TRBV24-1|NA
CATSWQTGELFF
TGTGCCACCAGTTGGCAGACCGGGGAGCTGTTTTTT
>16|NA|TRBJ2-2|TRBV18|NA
CASSPQNRADTGELFF
TGTGCCAGCTCACCTCAAAACAGGGCTGACACCGGGGAGCTGTTTTTT
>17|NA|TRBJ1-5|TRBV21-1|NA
CASSERRSRQLNQPQHF
TGTGCCAGCAGCGAGAGGAGGAGTCGGCAGTTAAATCAGCCCCAGCATTTT
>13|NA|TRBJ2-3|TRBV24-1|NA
CATSDLGLGTQYF
TGTGCCACCAGTGACCTCGGCCTAGGTACGCAGTATTTT
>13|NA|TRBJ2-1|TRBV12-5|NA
CASGLVRSGEQFF
TGTGCTAGTGGTTTGGTACGGTCTGGTGAGCAGTTCTTC
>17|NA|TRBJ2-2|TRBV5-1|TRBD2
CASSRESGRANARELFF
TGCGCCAGCAGCCGAGAAAGCGGGAGGGCCAACGCCCGGGAGCTGTTTTTT
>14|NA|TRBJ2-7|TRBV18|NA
CASSRGRDSYEQYF
TGTGCCAGCTCACGGGGACGGGACTCCTACGAGCAGTACTTC
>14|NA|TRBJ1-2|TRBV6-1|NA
CASSEAGGRAGYTF
TGTGCCAGCAGTGAAGCTGGGGGACGGGCTGGCTACACCTTC
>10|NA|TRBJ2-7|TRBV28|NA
CASGQYEQYF
TGTGCCAGCGGACAGTACGAGCAGTACTTC
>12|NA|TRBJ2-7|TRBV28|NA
CASSLPRDEQYF
TGTGCCAGCAGTCTCCCGAGGGACGAGCAGTACTTC
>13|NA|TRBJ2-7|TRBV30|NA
CAWSVQVASEQYF
TGTGCCTGGAGTGTACAGGTGGCGAGCGAGCAGTACTTC
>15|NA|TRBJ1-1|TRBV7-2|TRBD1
CASSQSTGSNTEAFF
TGTGCCAGCAGCCAATCGACAGGGTCGAACACTGAAGCTTTCTTT
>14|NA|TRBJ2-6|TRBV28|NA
CASSPPSGANVLTF
TGTGCCAGCAGTCCTCCCTCTGGGGCCAACGTCCTGACTTTC
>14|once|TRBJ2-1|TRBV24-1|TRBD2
CATRGGLAENEQFF
TGTGCCACCAGGGGGGGACTAGCTGAGAATGAGCAGTTCTTC
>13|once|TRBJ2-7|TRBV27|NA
CASSLFGGSEQYF
TGTGCCAGCAGTTTATTCGGGGGATCCGAGCAGTACTTC
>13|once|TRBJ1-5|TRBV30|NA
CAYRAYSNQPQHF
TGTGCCTACCGGGCCTATAGCAATCAGCCCCAGCATTTT
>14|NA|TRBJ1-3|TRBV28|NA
CASSPPYSGNTIYF
TGTGCCAGCAGTCCCCCATACTCTGGAAACACCATATATTTT
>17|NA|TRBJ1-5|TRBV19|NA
CASRRDTLTRGNQPQHF
TGTGCCAGCCGCCGGGACACCCTTACTCGTGGCAATCAGCCCCAGCATTTT
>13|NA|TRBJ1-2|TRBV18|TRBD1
CASSQTGSYGYTF
TGTGCCAGCTCACAGACAGGGAGCTATGGCTACACCTTC
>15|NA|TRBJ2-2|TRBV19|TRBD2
CASRAGTSGTGELFF
TGTGCCAGTAGGGCCGGGACTAGCGGCACCGGGGAGCTGTTTTTT
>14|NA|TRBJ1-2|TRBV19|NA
CASSIDGTRAGYTF
TGTGCCAGTAGTATAGATGGCACTAGAGCAGGCTACACCTTC
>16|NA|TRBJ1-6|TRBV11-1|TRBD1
CASSLAPTGVNSPLHF
TGTGCCAGCAGCTTAGCCCCGACAGGGGTTAATTCACCCCTCCACTTT
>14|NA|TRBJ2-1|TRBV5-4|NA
CASSLQGSYNEQFF
TGTGCCAGCAGCCTCCAAGGGTCCTACAATGAGCAGTTCTTC
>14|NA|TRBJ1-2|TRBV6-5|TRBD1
CASTPADRDSGYTF
TGTGCCAGCACCCCGGCTGACAGGGATAGTGGCTACACCTTC
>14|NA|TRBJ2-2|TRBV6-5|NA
CASSYSGRTGELFF
TGTGCCAGCAGTTACTCAGGGAGAACCGGGGAGCTGTTTTTT
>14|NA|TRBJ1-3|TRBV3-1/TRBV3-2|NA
CASSPRTAGNTIYF
TGTGCCAGCAGCCCTCGGACAGCCGGAAACACCATATATTTT
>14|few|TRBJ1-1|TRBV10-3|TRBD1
CAIRDRPMNTEAFF
TGTGCCATCAGGGACAGGCCGATGAACACTGAAGCTTTCTTT
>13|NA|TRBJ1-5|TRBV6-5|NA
CASKHPTNQPQHF
TGTGCCAGCAAACACCCCACCAATCAGCCCCAGCATTTT
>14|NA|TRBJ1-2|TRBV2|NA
CASLRDGGGWGYTF
TGTGCCAGCCTTAGGGACGGCGGGGGTTGGGGCTACACCTTC
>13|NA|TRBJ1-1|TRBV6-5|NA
CASSYKGDTEAFF
TGTGCCAGCAGTTACAAGGGGGATACTGAAGCTTTCTTT
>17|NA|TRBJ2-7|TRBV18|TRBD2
CASSPGAGGSSSYEQYF
TGTGCCAGCTCACCGGGGGCGGGAGGCTCTAGCTCCTACGAGCAGTACTTC
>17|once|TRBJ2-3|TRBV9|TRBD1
CASSPWTGSTSTDTQYF
TGTGCCAGCAGCCCTTGGACAGGTTCGACTAGCACAGATACGCAGTATTTT
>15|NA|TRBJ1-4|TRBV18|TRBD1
CASSPPTGGIEKLFF
TGTGCCAGCTCACCACCTACAGGGGGAATAGAAAAACTGTTTTTT
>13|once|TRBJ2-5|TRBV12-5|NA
CASRRLRQETQYF
TGTGCTAGTAGGCGACTACGCCAAGAGACCCAGTACTTC